This is a list of T cell receptor beta chains from one sample in a study of CD8 T cells in Susac syndrome. A single record per CDR3 protein comes from TCRdb applying MiXCR to the immunoSEQ multiplex PCR reads. This sample has 140,000 to 150,000 distinct CDR3 sequences, with almost 96% found just once. The sequenced sample consisted of CD4+ T cells from PBMCs. The receptor source for this set is a human donor with Susac syndrome. Each CDR3 is given without its conserved first and last residue.

j_call v_call cdr3_aa
TRBJ2-1 TRBV29-1 SVGYGDIAPYNEQF
TRBJ1-1 TRBV20-1 SARKRLQGNTEAF
TRBJ2-7 TRBV6-6 ASSQMGSDRTEQY
TRBJ1-1 TRBV2 ASSAKQERAEAF
TRBJ1-2 TRBV20-1 SHQGDYGYT
TRBJ2-1 TRBV7-2 ASSPPGAARTYNEQF
TRBJ2-3 TRBV11-2 ASSLAGSDTQY
TRBJ2-7 TRBV13 ASSARSSGSYEQY
TRBJ1-2 TRBV9 ASSVVQGPTYGYT
TRBJ2-1 TRBV14 ASSQAPTFLAGPNNEQF
TRBJ2-1 TRBV20-1 SASDFRTSGSYNEQF
TRBJ2-3 TRBV10-3 AISEPGGKDTQY
TRBJ2-7 TRBV12-3/TRBV12-4 ASSSYGADTTSLEQY
TRBJ2-3 TRBV6-6 ASRPSGASTDTQY
TRBJ2-3 TRBV12-3/TRBV12-4 ASSGAAERGRPDTQY
TRBJ2-5 TRBV3-1 ASSQRREVETQY
TRBJ2-1 TRBV27 ASSLRTSGGDEQF
TRBJ1-5 TRBV28 ASSLSGTGNQPQH
TRBJ1-5 TRBV2 ASRGDSSNQPQH
TRBJ2-7 TRBV7-2 ASSEGLARYEQY
TRBJ2-1 TRBV28 ASSPWTGYYNEQF
TRBJ2-7 TRBV4-1 ASSQSGGTLPFSEQY
TRBJ2-1 TRBV20-1 SARSRVREQF
TRBJ1-2 TRBV9 ASSVDEGLDGYT
TRBJ2-7 TRBV12-3/TRBV12-4 ASSFLSEQY
TRBJ2-6 TRBV5-4 ASSLGGGNGANVLT
TRBJ1-1 TRBV18 ATSDRPNTEAF
TRBJ1-5 TRBV20-1 SAREGQGNQPQH
TRBJ2-7 TRBV2 ASSGLSYEQY
TRBJ1-1 TRBV20-1 STRLNPEAF
TRBJ2-2 TRBV10-2 ASSGAGGNTGELF
TRBJ1-1 TRBV3-1 ASSQVVEATEAF
TRBJ2-1 TRBV2 ASSATSYNEQF
TRBJ2-1 TRBV4-1 ASSQASDRVYNEQF
TRBJ2-1 TRBV2 ASRIAGGGQF
TRBJ1-2 TRBV7-9 ASSLTGVDYGYT
TRBJ1-5 TRBV28 ASTGRGNQPQH